This T cell receptor beta chain was retrieved from a study of T cell changes during pregnancy in multiple sclerosis. TCRdb's copy holds only in-frame clones and misses some; the assay was immunoSEQ multiplex PCR. The profile shows about 58,000 clones, roughly nine tenths of them singletons. J gave up 10 bases and V 2 bases, and 8 bases lay outside the gene matches. The CDR3 length is 15 residues. Germline V gene data show CDR1 as MNHNS and CDR2 as SASEGT. This receptor was taken from a female donor in good health, enrolled as a control in a pregnancy study. The chain links TRBV6-1 to TRBJ2-1, with TRBD2 matching 10 bases. Source: CD4+ T cells from peripheral blood mononuclear cells, taken after pregnancy. The CDR3 DNA reads as TGTGCCAGCAGTGAAAGCGGGGGGGCCATTTTGGAGCAGTTCTTC. This translates into CASSESGGAILEQFF.